The clone carrying this TCR beta chain was detected many times. The antigen remains undetermined. This specimen comes from a study of metastatic and nonmetastatic thyroid tumors. Study-wide context: Malignant and benign thyroid patients had repertoires compared in peripheral blood and tumor or nodule tissue. The study's findings and limits: It was reported that TCR beta diversity was significantly higher in malignant thyroid tumors than benign nodules, in blood and tumor.

CDR1 is KGHSH and CDR2 is LQKENI in the germline V gene. The CDR3 length is 16 residues. V gave up 4 bases and J gave up 6 bases, with 18 bases separating them. As processed by the authors: Across clinicopathological groups, CDR3 differences served as the basis for building a distant-metastasis classifier for papillary thyroid cancer. TCRdb called clones again from the PCR reads with MiXCR. TCRdb assigned the V and J calls; the authors' analysis was not used. This sample carries roughly 40,000 clones, 15% to 20% of them seen once, and the ten largest clones take roughly 15%. Every patient underwent thyroid surgery untreated.

The sequencing sample was made of tumor tissue. This rearrangement joins TRBV18 to TRBJ2-2; D might be TRBD1 (5 bases). The source of this sequence is a female donor with papillary thyroid cancer or a benign thyroid nodule (not recorded which). Some clones in this sample may be carry-over from other donors' samples. The chain's CDR3 is CASSHDSSPSAGELFF. The CDR3, as DNA: TGTGCCAGCTCACACGACAGCTCCCCTTCTGCCGGGGAGCTGTTTTTT.